The 8 T cell receptor beta chains given below trace back to one sample, sequenced in a study of T-cell memory formation after mild COVID-19. TCRdb recomputed calls from the 5' RACE reads with MiXCR, one row per CDR3 protein. Among about 110,000 distinct CDR3 sequences, roughly a sixth were seen once, and the ten largest hold approximately 5.5%. Input material: PBMCs or a T cell subset sorted from them (not recorded which). Source of these receptors: a man younger than 30 who had mild COVID-19 (a few samples of this study predate the infection). Cell type and time point are not known.

The sample holds a few counts of this clonotype. The rearrangement uses TRBV28 and TRBJ2-5; D gene unclear. The CDR3 is 11 amino acids. CDR1 and CDR2 from the germline V gene are MDHEN and SYDVKM. The ends were cut back, 5 bases at V and 5 bases at J, with 6 bases in the middle. CDR3 protein: CASSIMETQYF. CDR3 in DNA: TGTGCCAGCAGTATCATGGAGACCCAGTACTTC.

There are a few counts of this clonotype. V gene TRBV3-2 combines with J gene TRBJ2-5; the table assigns TRBD2, which was not confirmed against the DNA. TRBV3-2 constitutes a pseudogene. This CDR3 comprises 16 residues. This chain's CDR3 is CASFPLEENWRETQYF. The CDR3 coding sequence is TGTGCCAGCTTCCCCCTAGAGGAGAATTGGAGGGAGACCCAGTACTTC.

This clonotype was found a few times. The rearrangement joins TRBV12-3 or TRBV12-4 to TRBJ2-2, with TRBD1 matching 7 bases. The CDR3 spans 13 residues. J was trimmed by 5 bases and V by 8 bases; bases with no gene match: 5. CDR3 sequence reads: CASGTEVTGELFF. DNA of the CDR3: TGTGCCAGCGGGACAGAAGTTACCGGGGAGCTGTTTTTT.

V and J are TRBV7-2 and TRBJ2-3, with 7 bases aligning to TRBD2. This CDR3 spans 17 amino acids. Germline CDR1 SGHTA, CDR2 FQGNSA. V trimming: 2 bases; J trimming: 1 base; junction bases outside the gene matches: 9. The CDR3 DNA sequence: TGTGCCAGCAGCTTACGCCGGGGGGAGATGGGCACAGATACGCAGTATTTT. Translation gives CASSLRRGEMGTDTQYF.

A few counts support this clonotype. This rearrangement joins TRBV12-3 or TRBV12-4 to TRBJ1-1; D is unclear. CDR3 size: 13 residues. The germline V and J ends were trimmed by 1 base and 5 bases, with 8 bases remaining between them. CDR3 nucleotides: TGTGCCAGCAGTTTAGGATCCGGTACTGAAGCTTTCTTT. Translation: CASSLGSGTEAFF.

This clonotype was found a few times. The chain joins TRBV12-3 or TRBV12-4 to TRBJ2-2; D gene unclear. CDR3 length: 12 residues. V lost 6 bases and J lost 8, with 10 bases in between. The CDR3, as DNA: TGTGCCAGCAGACAAGGCGCAGGGGAGCTGTTTTTT. Its translation: CASRQGAGELFF.

The J gene is TRBJ2-5, the V gene TRBV6-2 or TRBV6-3; D may be TRBD2 (5 bases). The germline CDR1 and CDR2 sequences are MNHEY and SVGEGT. Trimming cost V 5 bases and J 1 base, with 11 bases left between them. The CDR3 loop spans 14 amino acids. CDR3 sequence (DNA): TGTGCCAGCAGTGCCAGCGGACTCCAAGAGACCCAGTACTTC. It is translated as CASSASGLQETQYF.

The chain employs TRBV20-1 and TRBJ1-3; D is unresolved. The V and J ends lost 6 bases and 1 base respectively, with 16 bases between them. The germline V gene encodes CDR1 DFQATT and CDR2 SNEGSKA (reference sequence). The CDR3 is 15 amino acids. The DNA of the CDR3 is TGCAGTGCGCCTGGTACCCGACTATCTGGAAACACCATATATTTT. It codes for CSAPGTRLSGNTIYF.